Each of the 6 T cell receptor beta chains below was sequenced from the same sample in a study of CD8 T cells in ankylosing spondylitis. TCRdb re-called the 5' RACE reads with MiXCR, one entry per CDR3 protein. Of about 250,000 distinct CDR3 sequences in the sample, over 30% were seen once. Material for sequencing was blood, either unsorted or a sorted T cell fraction (not recorded which). These receptors all come from a male donor with ankylosing spondylitis or in good health (not recorded which).

The chain uses TRBV6-5 and TRBJ1-1; a possible D gene is TRBD1 (5 bases). From germline, CDR1 is MNHEY and CDR2 SVGAGI. The ends were cut back, 0 bases at V and 1 base at J, with 6 bases in the middle. CDR3 length: 14 amino acids. CDR3 sequence: CASSYSQGNTEAFF. Here the CDR3 DNA reads TGTGCCAGCAGTTACTCCCAGGGGAACACTGAAGCTTTCTTT.

A few counts support this clonotype. The gene calls are TRBV5-1 and TRBJ1-6; a weak D match, TRBD1 (6 bases). The germline V and J ends were trimmed by 4 bases and 9 bases, with 23 bases remaining between them. Germline V gene sequence: CDR1 SGHRS, CDR2 YFSETQ. The length of the CDR3 is 17 residues. This chain's CDR3 is CASSPGQFSPVGSPLHF. The CDR3 DNA sequence: TGCGCCAGCAGCCCAGGACAGTTTTCCCCCGTTGGTTCACCCCTCCACTTT.

The gene calls are TRBV5-6 and TRBJ2-3, with 13 bases that match TRBD2. This CDR3 is built from 16 residues. V shed 0 bases, J shed 5 bases, and the junction held 3 bases outside the gene matches. Germline V gives CDR1 SGHDT, CDR2 YYEEEE. The CDR3 sequence: CASSLGLAGGLDTQYF. DNA for the CDR3: TGTGCCAGCAGCTTGGGACTAGCGGGGGGCTTAGATACGCAGTATTTT.

This clonotype was counted between two and nine times. V and J are TRBV5-5 and TRBJ2-5; D unresolved. The ends were cut back, 4 bases at V and 5 bases at J, with 15 bases in the middle. CDR1 is SGHKS and CDR2 is YYEKEE in the germline V gene (reference sequence). The CDR3 spans 14 residues. The CDR3: CASSHDQNEETQYF. In nucleotides, the CDR3 is TGTGCCAGCAGCCATGACCAGAATGAGGAGACCCAGTACTTC.

This clonotype was detected ten times or more. The chain recombines TRBV29-1 with TRBJ2-2; unclear D gene. Per the germline V gene, CDR1 is SQVTM and CDR2 is ANQGSEA. V lost 7 bases and J lost 5, with 11 bases in between. This CDR3 is built from 12 residues. CDR3 coding DNA: TGCAGCGCCACCAGTTTGACCGGGGAGCTGTTTTTT. Protein product: CSATSLTGELFF.

The chain combines TRBV18 with TRBJ2-2; possibly TRBD1 for D (5 bases). The CDR3 is made up of 15 amino acids. V lost 3 bases, J lost 2 bases, and 10 bases lay in between. The germline CDR1 and CDR2 sequences are KGHSH and LQKENI. The CDR3 DNA sequence: TGTGCCAGCTCACCCCGACAGACTAACACCGGGGAGCTGTTTTTT. Amino acid sequence: CASSPRQTNTGELFF.